The rows below give T cell receptor beta chains drawn from one sample of a study of blood T cell repertoires in COVID-19. The protocol was immunoSEQ multiplex PCR, while the TCRdb copy is restricted to in-frame clones and leaves out a portion. In the table there are 210,000 or so clones, roughly four fifths of which are singletons. The material sequenced was PBMCs or T cells enriched from blood (not recorded which). The receptors derive from a man in his sixties who had recovered from COVID-19. CDR3s include the opening cysteine and the closing phenylalanine or tryptophan. A D gene is named only where the DNA matches it firmly. Clone sizes are given selectively: once, few, many, or a class where the clone is expanded.

size	D	V	J	DNA	CDR3
.	.	TRBV5-1	TRBJ1-1	TGCGCCAGCAGCTTGTCAGGTGAAGCTTTCTTT	CASSLSGEAFF
.	.	TRBV14	TRBJ1-1	TGTGCCAGCAGCCAAGATCGTTCGGGGGGGCTCACTGAAGCTTTCTTT	CASSQDRSGGLTEAFF
.	TRBD2	TRBV5-1	TRBJ2-7	TGCGCCAGCAGCTTGAACGCGGGGGACCCCTACGAGCAGTACTTC	CASSLNAGDPYEQYF
.	.	TRBV6-1	TRBJ2-1	TGTGCCAGCAGTGAATATGGACAGCAATACAATGAGCAGTTCTTC	CASSEYGQQYNEQFF
.	TRBD1	TRBV19	TRBJ2-7	TGTGCCAGTAGTATCGACAGGGATTCCTACGAGCAGTACTTC	CASSIDRDSYEQYF
.	.	TRBV4-3	TRBJ1-2	TGCGCCAGCAGCCAAGATCTTTCTGCTAACTATGGCTACACCTTC	CASSQDLSANYGYTF
.	.	TRBV6-5	TRBJ2-1	TGTGCCAGCAGTTACAGGGGTTCAGCCTACAATGAGCAGTTCTTC	CASSYRGSAYNEQFF
.	TRBD2	TRBV29-1	TRBJ2-3	TGCAGCGTTGCCGTAGCGGGGGGGGATACGCAGTATTTT	CSVAVAGGDTQYF
few	.	TRBV18	TRBJ2-7	TGTGCCAGCTCACCACCCCAGGTCTCCTACGAGCAGTACTTC	CASSPPQVSYEQYF
.	TRBD2	TRBV7-8	TRBJ2-1	TGTGCCAGCAGCTTAGGCCTCTTAGCGGGGGCTTACAATGAGCAGTTCTTC	CASSLGLLAGAYNEQFF
once	.	TRBV5-1	TRBJ1-2	TGCGCCAGCAGCTTGGAGGGGTCCCACTATGGCTACACCTTC	CASSLEGSHYGYTF
.	TRBD1	TRBV5-5	TRBJ1-1	TGTGCCAGCAGCTTGGATCCAGGGGGGTGGAACACTGAAGCTTTCTTT	CASSLDPGGWNTEAFF
.	TRBD1	TRBV19	TRBJ1-5	TGTGCCAGTAGTATCCAACACAGGGGGCTTGGGGGCAATCAGCCCCAGCATTTT	CASSIQHRGLGGNQPQHF
.	TRBD1	TRBV12-5	TRBJ1-3	TGTGCTAGTGGTGCCGGGACAGGAATAGGAAACACCATATATTTT	CASGAGTGIGNTIYF
.	.	TRBV30	TRBJ1-3	TGTGCCTGGAGTCCACAGGCCTTCTCTGGAAACACCATATATTTT	CAWSPQAFSGNTIYF
.	.	TRBV5-1	TRBJ2-2	TGCGCCAGCAGCCAGTCGTCTAGCGACACCGGGGAGCTGTTTTTT	CASSQSSSDTGELFF
.	.	TRBV6-1	TRBJ1-5	TGTGCCAGCAGTGAAGCCCCCAGGGTTAGCAATCAGCCCCAGCATTTT	CASSEAPRVSNQPQHF
.	TRBD2	TRBV19	TRBJ2-4	TGTGCCAGTAGGATCGGGGGGGCAAACATTCAGTACTTC	CASRIGGANIQYF
.	.	TRBV5-6	TRBJ1-4	TGTGCCAGCAGCTTAAAACAGGGTGACGAAAAACTGTTTTTT	CASSLKQGDEKLFF
.	TRBD1	TRBV19	TRBJ2-5	TGTGCCAGTAGTAAGGACAGGGAAGAGACCCAGTACTTC	CASSKDREETQYF
.	TRBD1	TRBV6-1	TRBJ2-7	TGTGCCAGCAGAGAAGACAGGGAGACCTCCTACGAGCAGTACTTC	CASREDRETSYEQYF
.	.	TRBV10-1	TRBJ1-2	TGCGCCAGGGCCGGGACAACCCCCCTCGTCGGACTCACCTTC	CARAGTTPLVGLTF